This TCR beta chain was documented in a study of T and B cells in COVID-19 patients. Study background: Most recovered patients had mild to moderate COVID-19 treated as outpatients.

This clonotype was recorded many times. CDR1 is MNHEY, CDR2 SVGEGT, per germline. Trimming took 4 bases from V and 7 from J, leaving 10 bases between them. The CDR3 extends over 12 amino acids. TRB was amplified from around 250-460 ng of blood genomic DNA. TRB rearrangements were amplified by multiplex PCR with BIOMED2 TRB-A/B primers. In TCRdb, the multiplex PCR reads were re-called with MiXCR into one record per CDR3 protein. Here the sample spans about 10,000 distinct CDR3 sequences, approximately 29% being singletons. The sequencing sample was made of blood. This TCR was sampled from a human donor who had recovered from COVID-19. The chain couples TRBV6-2 or TRBV6-3 to TRBJ2-5; no clear D gene. For the CDR3, the DNA is TGTGCCAGCAGTTTAGGCCTTGGGACCCAGTACTTC. Encoded protein: CASSLGLGTQYF.